This T cell receptor (beta chain) was recovered during a study of T cells in Graves' hyperthyroidism and ophthalmopathy. General study findings and limits: For ophthalmopathy, model prediction preceded onset by a median 6.5 months.

With duration under 3 months, ophthalmopathy was active: Clinical Activity Score at least 3, NOSPECS at least 4. Patients were excluded because of uncontrolled infection, other autoimmune disease, pregnancy or lactation. Amplification of TCR beta CDR3 regions was performed using RNA transcripts as template. HTBI primers drove first-round RT-PCR of the TCR CDR3. TCRdb re-derived calls from the multiplex PCR reads in MiXCR, one entry per CDR3 protein. The table includes approximately 690,000 distinct CDR3 sequences, roughly 20% detected once. The CDR3 consists of 19 residues. Germline CDR1 reads SGHVS; CDR2 reads FNYEAQ. V trimming: 1 base; J trimming: 8 bases; junction bases outside the gene matches: 15. This clonotype was found once. Its matching antigen is unknown.

The sequenced material came from blood. The chain joins TRBV7-6 to TRBJ2-1, with TRBD2 identical over 12 bases. The TCR was taken from a man aged 25-45 years with Graves' ophthalmopathy. CDR3 sequence reads: CASSLVRVSTSGRGDEQFF. CDR3 DNA: TGTGCCAGCAGCTTAGTGAGGGTTTCGACTAGCGGGAGAGGGGATGAGCAGTTCTTC.